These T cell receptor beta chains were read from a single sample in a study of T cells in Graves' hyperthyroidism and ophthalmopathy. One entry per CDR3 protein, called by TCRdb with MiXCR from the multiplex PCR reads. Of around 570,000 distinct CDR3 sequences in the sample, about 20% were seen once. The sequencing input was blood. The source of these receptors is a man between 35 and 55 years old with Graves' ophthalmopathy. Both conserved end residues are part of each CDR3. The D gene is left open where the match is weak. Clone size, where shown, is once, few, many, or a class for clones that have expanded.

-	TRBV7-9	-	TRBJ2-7	TGTGCCAGCAGCTTAGGCGGACAAACCTACGAGCAGTACTTC	CASSLGGQTYEQYF
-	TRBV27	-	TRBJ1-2	TGTGCCAGCCGGGACGGTAATGGCTACACCTTC	CASRDGNGYTF
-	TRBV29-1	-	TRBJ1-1	TGCAGCGTTGAGGGTTCCGCGGTGGGCACTGAAGCTTTCTTT	CSVEGSAVGTEAFF
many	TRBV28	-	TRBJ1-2	TGTGCCAGCAGTATGGAGACGGAGGTTTATGGCTACACCTTC	CASSMETEVYGYTF
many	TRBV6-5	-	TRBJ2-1	TGTGCCAGCAGTTACGGGGATAACAATGAGCAGTTCTTC	CASSYGDNNEQFF
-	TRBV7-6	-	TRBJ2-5	TGTGCCAGCACACCCGTGGGGCAGGGAGAGACCCAGTACTTC	CASTPVGQGETQYF
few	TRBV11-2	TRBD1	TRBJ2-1	TGTGCCAGCAGCTTATGGGTTACGAGGGGGCGGAATGAGCAGTTCTTC	CASSLWVTRGRNEQFF
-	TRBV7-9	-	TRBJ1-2	TGTGCCAGCAGCTCAGACACCTTTTGGGTCGGCTACACCTTC	CASSSDTFWVGYTF
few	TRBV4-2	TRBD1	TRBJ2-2	TGTGCCAGCAGCCAAGCATGGGACAGGGAGATAGTCGGGGAGCTGTTTTTT	CASSQAWDREIVGELFF
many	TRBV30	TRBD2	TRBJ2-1	TGTGCCTGGAGTGCCGGACTAGCGGGAGGTAATGAGCAGTTCTTC	CAWSAGLAGGNEQFF
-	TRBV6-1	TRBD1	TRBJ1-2	TGTGCCACTCGACGGTCGGGACAGGGTTTCTATGGCTACACCTTC	CATRRSGQGFYGYTF
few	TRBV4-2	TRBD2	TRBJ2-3	TGTGCCAGCAGCCAAGTGGTAGCGGGGGTCACAGATACGCAGTATTTT	CASSQVVAGVTDTQYF
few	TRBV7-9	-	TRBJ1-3	TGTGCCAGCAGCCCAGGACTGGGGGTTCGTGGAAACACCATATATTTT	CASSPGLGVRGNTIYF
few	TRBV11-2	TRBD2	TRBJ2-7	TGTGCCAGCAGCTTAGTTGCCGGGGGGTACGAGCAGTACTTC	CASSLVAGGYEQYF
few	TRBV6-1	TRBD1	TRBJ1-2	TGTGCCAGCAGCCCAGGACAGGGGAATAACTATGGCTACACCTTC	CASSPGQGNNYGYTF
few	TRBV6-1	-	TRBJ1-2	TGTGCCAGCAGTGAACGTGGGGGTCTGGGATATGGCTACACCTTC	CASSERGGLGYGYTF
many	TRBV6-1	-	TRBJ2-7	TGTGCCAGCAAGGTCGAAAACGAGCAGTACTTC	CASKVENEQYF
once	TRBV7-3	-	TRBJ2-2	TGTGCCAGCAGCTGGGGGCTGGGAGCCGGGGAGCTGTTTTTT	CASSWGLGAGELFF
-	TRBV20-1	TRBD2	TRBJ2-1	TGCAGTGGGGGGACTAGCGGCAATGAGCAGTTCTTC	CSGGTSGNEQFF
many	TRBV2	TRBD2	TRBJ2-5	TGTGCCAGCAACAACCCGCCGGGAGGGGGGGCCGAAGAGACCCAGTACTTC	CASNNPPGGGAEETQYF
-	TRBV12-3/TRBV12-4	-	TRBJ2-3	TGTGCCAGCAGTTTAGACTCGCCCCGCACAGATACGCAGTATTTT	CASSLDSPRTDTQYF
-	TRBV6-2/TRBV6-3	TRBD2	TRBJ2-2	TGTGCGCTTAGCGGGGGGGACCAGATTTCCGGGGAGCTGTTTTTT	CALSGGDQISGELFF
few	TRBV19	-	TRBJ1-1	TGTGCCAGTATTACCCTGACAGGAAAGAACACTGGAGCTTTCTTT	CASITLTGKNTGAFF
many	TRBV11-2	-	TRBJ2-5	TGTGCCAGCAGCTTAGATCACGAGACCCAGTACTTC	CASSLDHETQYF
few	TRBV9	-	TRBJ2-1	TGTGCCAGCAGCCCCTCGATTGCGAACAATGAGCAGTTCTTC	CASSPSIANNEQFF
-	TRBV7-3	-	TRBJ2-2	TGTGCCAGCAGCTTATATGGCCCGTGGGGGACCGGCGCGAACACCGGGGAGCTGTTTTTT	CASSLYGPWGTGANTGELFF
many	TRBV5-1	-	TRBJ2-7	TGCGCCAGCAGCGAAATTGGTCTAGCTTCCTACGAGCAGTACTTC	CASSEIGLASYEQYF
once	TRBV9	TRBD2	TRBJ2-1	TGTGCCAGCAGCGTAGATGGTAGCGGGGGGAGCTCCTACAATGAGCAGTTCTTC	CASSVDGSGGSSYNEQFF
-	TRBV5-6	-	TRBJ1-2	TGTGCCAGCAGCTTGGTCTCGCCAGGGTTGGGCGGCTACACCTTC	CASSLVSPGLGGYTF
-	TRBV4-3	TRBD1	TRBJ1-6	TGCGCCAGCAGCCGAACGACAGGGGGACGGGATTCACCCCTCCACTTT	CASSRTTGGRDSPLHF
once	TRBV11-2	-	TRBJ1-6	TGTGCCAGCAGCCAAGCGGGGATTGGGTCACCCCTCCACTTT	CASSQAGIGSPLHF
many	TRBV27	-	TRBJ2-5	TGTGCCAGCAGTTTATGGTCAGGAAAGGGCGAGACCCAGTACTTC	CASSLWSGKGETQYF
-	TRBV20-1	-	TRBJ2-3	TGCAGTGCTAGGGGGCAGGGGAAAAATACGCAGTATTTT	CSARGQGKNTQYF
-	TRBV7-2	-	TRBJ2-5	TGTGCCAGCAGCTTAGCGTCCTCGGGACCCCTCCAAGAGACCCAGTACTTC	CASSLASSGPLQETQYF
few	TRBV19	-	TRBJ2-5	TGTGCCAGTAGTATGCGCCAGGGAGGAGGAGAGACCCAGTACTTC	CASSMRQGGGETQYF
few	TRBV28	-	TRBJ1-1	TGTGCCAGCAGCCGGAACCGGGGGCTGAACACTGAAGCTTTCTTT	CASSRNRGLNTEAFF
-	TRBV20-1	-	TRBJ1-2	TGCAGTGCTAGAGTGCCAGGGGACTATGGCTACACCTTC	CSARVPGDYGYTF
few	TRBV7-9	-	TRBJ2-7	TGTGCCAGCGAGGGGCGGGTTACCTCAAACTCCTACGAGCAGTACTTC	CASEGRVTSNSYEQYF
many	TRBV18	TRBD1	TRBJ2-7	TGTGCCAGCTCAGCCGGACAGGGGGGAGAGCAGTACTTC	CASSAGQGGEQYF
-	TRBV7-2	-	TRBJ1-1	TGTGCCAGCAGCTTAAACGGGGAGAACACTGAAGCTTTCTTT	CASSLNGENTEAFF
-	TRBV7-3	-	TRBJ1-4	TGTGCCAGCAGCTTAACGACAGGCCCTAATGAAAAACTGTTTTTT	CASSLTTGPNEKLFF
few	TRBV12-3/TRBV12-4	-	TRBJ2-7	TGTGCCAGCAGTTCTGGAGGGGCTGAATCTTACGAGCAGTACTTC	CASSSGGAESYEQYF
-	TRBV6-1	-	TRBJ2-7	TGTGCCAGCAGGGCCTTTAACTCCTACGAGCAGTACTTC	CASRAFNSYEQYF
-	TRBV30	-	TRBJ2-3	-	CAWGLGTGRYF
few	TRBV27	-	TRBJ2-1	TGTGCCAGCAGCCCGATAGGAGGAATGGCAGAGTCCCCTGAGCAGTTCTTC	CASSPIGGMAESPEQFF
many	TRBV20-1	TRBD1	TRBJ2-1	TGCAGTGCTAGATCGGACAGGAACCATGAGCAGTTCTTC	CSARSDRNHEQFF
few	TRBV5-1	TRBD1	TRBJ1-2	TGCGCCAGCAGCTTACGGGACAGCCCACACTTTGATGGCTACACCTTC	CASSLRDSPHFDGYTF
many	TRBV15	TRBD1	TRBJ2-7	TGTGCCACCAGCGTTAACCGACAGGGTCACGAGCAGTACTTC	CATSVNRQGHEQYF
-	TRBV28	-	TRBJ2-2	TGTGCCAGCAGTTTAGGGCAGGATACCCCCTCCGTCTTTGGAACCGGGGAGCTGTTTTTT	CASSLGQDTPSVFGTGELFF
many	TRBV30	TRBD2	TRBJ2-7	TGTGCCTGGCACTCCGGGACTATGCTTTCCGAGCAGTACTTC	CAWHSGTMLSEQYF
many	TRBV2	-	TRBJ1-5	TGTGCCAGCAGTGACGACAGCAATCAGCCCCAGCATTTT	CASSDDSNQPQHF
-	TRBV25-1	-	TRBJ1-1	TGTGCCAGCAGTGGCCACAGGGAGCTCCAGGTCGGCAACACTGAAGCTTTCTTT	CASSGHRELQVGNTEAFF
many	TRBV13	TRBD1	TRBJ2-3	TGTGCCAGCAGCCTCCGACAGGGAACAGATACGCAGTATTTT	CASSLRQGTDTQYF
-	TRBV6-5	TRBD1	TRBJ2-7	TGTGCCAGCAGTTACGACCGGGACAGGAAATACGAGCAGTACTTC	CASSYDRDRKYEQYF
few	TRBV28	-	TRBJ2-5	TGTGCCAGCTGCACCCCCCAGGGACGTAAAGAGACCCAGTACTTC	CASCTPQGRKETQYF
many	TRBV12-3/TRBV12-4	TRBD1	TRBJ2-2	TGTGCCAGCAGTCCCGACAGGGCGAACACCGGGGAGCTGTTTTTT	CASSPDRANTGELFF
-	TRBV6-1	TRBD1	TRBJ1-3	TGTGCCAGCAGTGGGGGGACAGGTGGAAACACCATATATTTT	CASSGGTGGNTIYF